The next 25 T cell receptor beta chains were all read from a single sample in a study of blood T cell repertoires in COVID-19. Sequencing was performed with immunoSEQ multiplex PCR; in TCRdb, only in-frame clones are kept and a portion is missing. Of about 120,000 clones in the sample, over 75% were seen once. Input material: peripheral blood. The receptors stem from a woman over 75 with active or convalescent COVID-19.

This chain joins TRBV7-2 and TRBJ2-2, with D perhaps matching TRBD2 (5 bases). Germline-derived CDR1 and CDR2 are SGHTA and FQGNSA. Trimming removed 5 bases from V and 8 bases from J, with 12 bases in between. This CDR3 spans 13 amino acids. The CDR3 here is CASSPLARGELFF. The CDR3 region has the DNA TGTGCCAGCAGCCCCCTAGCTCGGGGGGAGCTGTTTTTT.

V is TRBV11-3 and J is TRBJ2-2; no firm D call. Germline assignment: CDR1 SGHNT and CDR2 YENEEA. CDR3 length: 13 residues. The V gene lost 6 bases and the J gene lost 5 bases, with 10 bases spanning the gap. The CDR3, as DNA: TGTGCCAGCAGACAATCAGGAACCGGGGAGCTGTTTTTT. Its protein is CASRQSGTGELFF.

The chain combines TRBV10-3 with TRBJ1-6, with TRBD1 matching 8 bases. V was clipped by 1 base and J by 5 bases; unmatched bases: 4. The germline CDR1 and CDR2 sequences are ENHRY and SYGVKD. The CDR3 totals 16 residues. The CDR3 bases are TGTGCCATCAGTGAGTTACCGGGACAGGATAATTCACCCCTCCACTTT. Its protein is CAISELPGQDNSPLHF.

The rearrangement links TRBV3-1 (or the pseudogene TRBV3-2) to TRBJ1-2, with TRBD1 identical over 7 bases. The CDR3 runs 14 residues. Germline V gene lookup returns CDR1 LGHDT and CDR2 YNNKEL (reference sequence). V was clipped by 4 bases and J by 8 bases; unmatched bases: 10. The CDR3: CASSPYSGGTGYTF. Here the CDR3 DNA reads TGTGCCAGCAGCCCATATTCAGGGGGTACGGGCTACACCTTC.

The rearrangement uses TRBV18 and TRBJ2-1; D is ambiguous. V was cut by 3 bases and J by 4 bases, with 7 bases left in between. Germline V gives CDR1 KGHSH, CDR2 LQKENI. The CDR3 is 13 amino acids. As DNA, the CDR3 is TGTGCCAGCTCACCGACTGGATACAATGAGCAGTTCTTC. Protein product: CASSPTGYNEQFF.

The V and J genes are TRBV29-1 and TRBJ2-1; perhaps TRBD1 as D (5 bases). V lost 4 bases to trimming and J lost 4 bases, with 8 bases between them. This CDR3 spans 12 amino acids. Germline-derived CDR1 and CDR2 are SQVTM and ANQGSEA. The CDR3 coding sequence is TGCAGCGTTGTACCAGGGTACAATGAGCAGTTCTTC. Protein: CSVVPGYNEQFF.

V usage is TRBV11-1 and J usage is TRBJ2-1; 7 bases are a match to TRBD2. Germline V lookup: CDR1 SGHAT, CDR2 FQDESV (reference sequence). This CDR3 contains 15 residues. Losses at the gene ends were 5 bases for V and 12 bases for J; bases not matched to a gene: 16. The CDR3 DNA sequence: TGTGCCAGCAGCCACCTAAGACTAGCAGGGCTCGGGCAGTTCTTC. Translation: CASSHLRLAGLGQFF.

This rearrangement joins TRBV6-2 or TRBV6-3 to TRBJ2-7; 7 nucleotides match TRBD1. The germline V gene encodes CDR1 MNHEY and CDR2 SVGEGT. The junction had 17 bases not matched to a gene; V was cut back by 5 bases and J by 1 base. This CDR3 region has 18 residues. DNA of the CDR3: TGTGCCAGCAGTCGGGGATTGATCGGGACAGCAAAATCCTACGAGCAGTACTTC. It encodes CASSRGLIGTAKSYEQYF.

The V and J genes are TRBV5-1 and TRBJ2-1, with TRBD2 identical over 10 bases. The CDR3 has 13 amino acids. With V trimmed by 5 bases and J by 7 bases, 3 bases remained unmatched. The germline V gene encodes CDR1 SGHRS and CDR2 YFSETQ. CDR3 protein: CASRIAGGNEQFF. CDR3 DNA: TGCGCCAGCAGGATAGCGGGAGGTAATGAGCAGTTCTTC.

The gene calls are TRBV5-4 and TRBJ1-6; D might be TRBD1 (5 bases). CDR1 and CDR2 from the germline V gene are SGHNT and YYREEE (reference sequence). V dropped 2 bases and J dropped 7 bases, with 10 bases sitting between them. The CDR3 loop spans 14 amino acids. The CDR3 region has the DNA TGTGCCAGCAGCTTCCCAGACAGAAATTCACCCCTCCACTTT. This codes for CASSFPDRNSPLHF.

V usage is TRBV28 and J usage is TRBJ2-1; TRBD2 matches 7 bases. Germline CDR1 MDHEN, CDR2 SYDVKM. Trimming cost V 3 bases and J 3 bases; bases outside gene matches: 2. The CDR3 has 14 amino acids. For the CDR3, the DNA is TGTGCCAGCAGTTTCTCTAGCGGCTACAATGAGCAGTTCTTC. This sequence encodes CASSFSSGYNEQFF. The complete variable domain, with remaining parts taken from reference TRBV28 and TRBJ2-1, reads DVKVTQSSRYLVKRTGEKVFLECVQDMDHENMFWYRQDPGLGLRLIYFSYDVKMKEKGDIPEGYSVSREKKERFSLILESASTNQTSMYLCASSFSSGYNEQFFGPGTRLTVL.

The chain carries TRBV10-3 and TRBJ1-2, with 8 bases fitting TRBD1. V lost 3 bases, J lost 8 bases, and 8 bases stayed unmatched. The CDR3 totals 14 residues. CDR1 and CDR2 (germline): ENHRY, SYGVKD. The CDR3 protein is CAISDSQGAYGYTF. The CDR3 DNA follows: TGTGCCATCAGTGATTCGCAGGGGGCGTACGGCTACACCTTC.

A single count supports this clone. This rearrangement joins TRBV7-2 to TRBJ2-3, with unresolved D. Looked up from germline, CDR1 is SGHTA and CDR2 is FQGNSA. Between the trimmed V and J ends, which lost 1 base and 6 bases, there was a span of 11 bases. This CDR3 region has 14 residues. DNA of the CDR3: TGTGCCAGCAGCTTAGGCATCAGCGTGGATACGCAGTATTTT. Amino acids: CASSLGISVDTQYF.

This clone has just one count. V usage is TRBV21-1 and J usage is TRBJ2-7; TRBD2, the D gene given by the table, was not confirmed from the DNA. TRBV21-1 is annotated as a pseudogene. This CDR3 has 14 residues. The CDR3 nucleotides read TGTGCCAGCAGCGCTAGCGGGAGTAGCCGCGAGCAGTACTTC. Its protein is CASSASGSSREQYF.

This chain uses TRBV6-5 with TRBJ2-7, with 7 bases matching TRBD1. V was pared by 4 bases and J by 6 bases, with 12 bases of the junction left unmatched. CDR3 size: 15 residues. Germline V gene sequence: CDR1 MNHEY, CDR2 SVGAGI. As DNA, the CDR3 is TGTGCCAGCAGTTCCCGATACAGGGGAGTCGGCGAGCAGTACTTC. As protein: CASSSRYRGVGEQYF.

The chain links TRBV2 to TRBJ2-5; D may be TRBD1 (6 bases). V lost 7 bases, J lost 0 bases, and 15 bases lay in between. The CDR3 has 15 amino acids. Germline values: CDR1 SNHLY, CDR2 FYNNEI. CDR3 loop: CASIATGLYQETQYF. The CDR3 nucleotides are TGTGCCAGCATAGCCACAGGGTTGTACCAAGAGACCCAGTACTTC.

V gene TRBV19 combines with J gene TRBJ2-1; D might be TRBD2 (5 bases). Deletions cut 3 bases from V and 4 bases from J, with 13 bases between. CDR1 and CDR2 (germline): LNHDA, SQIVND (reference sequence). The CDR3 extends over 15 amino acids. The CDR3 DNA follows: TGTGCCAGTAGTATTTTAGCAGCGGCGTACAATGAGCAGTTCTTC. Protein sequence: CASSILAAAYNEQFF.

The gene calls are TRBV5-1 and TRBJ1-6, with D maybe TRBD1 (6 bases). V was clipped by 4 bases and J by 5 bases, with 10 bases between them. CDR1 SGHRS and CDR2 YFSETQ come from the germline V gene. The CDR3 sequence is 14 residues long. The chain's CDR3 is CASSGGQNNSPLHF. In nucleotides, the CDR3 is TGCGCCAGCAGCGGTGGACAGAATAATTCACCCCTCCACTTT. Drawing the rest from reference TRBV5-1 and TRBJ1-6, the complete variable domain is KAGVTQTPRYLIKTRGQQVTLSCSPISGHRSVSWYQQTPGQGLQFLFEYFSETQRNKGNFPGRFSGRQFSNSRSEMNVSTLELGDSALYLCASSGGQNNSPLHFGNGTRLTVT.

The rearrangement links TRBV18 to TRBJ1-6; the D is unclear. Germline CDR1 reads KGHSH; CDR2 reads LQKENI. The length of the CDR3 is 15 residues. V was clipped by 2 bases and J by 2 bases, with 7 bases between them. CDR3 nucleotide sequence: TGTGCCAGCTCACCATCGCCGGCCTATAATTCACCCCTCCACTTT. Its translation is CASSPSPAYNSPLHF.

The J gene is TRBJ2-1, the V gene TRBV4-2; D gene ambiguous. Germline V gives CDR1 LGHNA, CDR2 YNFKEQ. The ends were cut back, 1 base at V and 10 bases at J, with 14 bases in the middle. This CDR3 spans 14 amino acids. The CDR3 DNA reads TGTGCCAGCAGCCAAGTTCGGCAGGCGCTCGAGCAGTTCTTC. Translated: CASSQVRQALEQFF.

This clone was counted once. The chain has TRBV10-3 and TRBJ2-3; D may be TRBD2 (5 bases). The CDR3 is made up of 15 amino acids. V was shortened by 0 bases and J by 2 bases, with 9 bases between the two germline ends. Germline V gives CDR1 ENHRY, CDR2 SYGVKD. CDR3 in amino acids: CAISESLAYTDTQYF. CDR3 DNA sequence: TGTGCCATCAGTGAGTCGTTAGCGTACACAGATACGCAGTATTTT.

This clone was found once. The V and J genes are TRBV19 and TRBJ1-6; 7 nucleotides match TRBD1. Per the germline V gene, CDR1 is LNHDA and CDR2 is SQIVND (reference sequence). J lost 7 bases, V lost 3 bases, and 9 bases had no gene match. This CDR3 is built from 16 residues. CDR3 DNA: TGTGCCAGTAGTATTCGGGACAGAGCGACGAATTCACCCCTCCACTTT. As protein: CASSIRDRATNSPLHF.

This CDR3 reads CASRGTRTGNQPQHF. The CDR3 DNA is TGTGCCAGCAGAGGGACAAGAACGGGCAATCAGCCCCAGCATTTT. This chain connects TRBV2 to TRBJ1-5; D is possibly TRBD1 (6 bases). The CDR3 loop spans 15 amino acids. Germline values: CDR1 SNHLY, CDR2 FYNNEI. Trimming cost V 6 bases and J 2 bases, with 14 bases left between them. The full variable domain, with the rest looked up from reference TRBV2 and TRBJ1-5, is EPEVTQTPSHQVTQMGQEVILRCVPISNHLYFYWYRQILGQKVEFLVSFYNNEISEKSEIFDDQFSVERPDGSNFTLKIRSTKLEDSAMYFCASRGTRTGNQPQHFGDGTRLSIL.

The chain employs TRBV25-1 and TRBJ2-2, with 7 bases lining up with TRBD1. CDR3 size: 16 residues. Germline CDR1 reads MGHDK; CDR2 reads SYGVNS. Trimming took 4 bases from V and 4 from J; bases not matched to a gene: 9. CDR3 sequence reads: CASSVERGRGTGELFF. For the CDR3, the DNA is TGTGCCAGCAGTGTCGAAAGGGGGCGAGGCACCGGGGAGCTGTTTTTT.

The CDR3 DNA follows: TGCAGTGTACAGGGGAACTATGGCTACACCTTC. This gives the protein CSVQGNYGYTF. The chain employs TRBV20-1 and TRBJ1-2; 7 nucleotides line up with TRBD1. The CDR3 length is 11 residues. Trimming cost V 7 bases and J 2 bases; bases outside gene matches: 1. CDR1 is DFQATT and CDR2 is SNEGSKA in the germline V gene (reference sequence).